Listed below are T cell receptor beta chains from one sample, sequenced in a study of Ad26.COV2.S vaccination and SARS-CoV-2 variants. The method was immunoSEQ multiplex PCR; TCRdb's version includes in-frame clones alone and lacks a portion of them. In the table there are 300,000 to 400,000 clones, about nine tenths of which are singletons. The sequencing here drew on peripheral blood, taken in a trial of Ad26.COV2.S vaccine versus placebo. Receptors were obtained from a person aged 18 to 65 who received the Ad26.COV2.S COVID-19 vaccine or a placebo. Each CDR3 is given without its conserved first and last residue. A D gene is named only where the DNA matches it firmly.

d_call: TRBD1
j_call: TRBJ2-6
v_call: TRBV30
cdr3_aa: AWGSDRAGANVLT

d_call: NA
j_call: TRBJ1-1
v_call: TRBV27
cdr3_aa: ASIGGPSEAF

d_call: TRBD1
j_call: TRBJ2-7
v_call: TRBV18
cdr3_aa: ASSPSPGTGLGEQY

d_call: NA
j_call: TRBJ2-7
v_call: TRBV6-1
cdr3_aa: ASSEASDTFYEQY

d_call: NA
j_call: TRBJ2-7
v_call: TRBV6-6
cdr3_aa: ASSYTAVWEYEQY

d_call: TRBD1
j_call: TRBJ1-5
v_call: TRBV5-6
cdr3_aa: ASSSSTGGSQPQH

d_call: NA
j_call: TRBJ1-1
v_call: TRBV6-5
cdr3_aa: ASSYLWGTEAF

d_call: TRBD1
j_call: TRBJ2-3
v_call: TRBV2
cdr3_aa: ASTYRDRYTDTQY

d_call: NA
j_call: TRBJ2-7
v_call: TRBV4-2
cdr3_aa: ASSQDGTLEQY

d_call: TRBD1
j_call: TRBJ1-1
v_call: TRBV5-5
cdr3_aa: ASSPQDRRNTEAF

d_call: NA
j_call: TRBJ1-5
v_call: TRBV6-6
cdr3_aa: ASSPRAPQAFSNQPQH

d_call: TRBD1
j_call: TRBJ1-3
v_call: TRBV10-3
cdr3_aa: AISEAPGTVSGNTIY

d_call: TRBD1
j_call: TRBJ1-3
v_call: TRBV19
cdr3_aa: ASSTPGQVFSGNTIY

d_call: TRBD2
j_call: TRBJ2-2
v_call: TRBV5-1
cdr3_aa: ASSLALLAGQSNTGELF

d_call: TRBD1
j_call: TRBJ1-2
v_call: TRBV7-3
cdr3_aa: ASSLTGQGSYGYT

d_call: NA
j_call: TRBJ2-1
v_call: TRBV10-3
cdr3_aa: AISEVGGDNEQF

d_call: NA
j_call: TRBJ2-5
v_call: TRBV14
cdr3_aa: ASSQGGETQY

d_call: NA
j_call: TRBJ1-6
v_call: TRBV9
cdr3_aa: ASSVGQPNSPLH

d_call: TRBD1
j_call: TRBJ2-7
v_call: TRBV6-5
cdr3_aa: ASSRTGGNYEQY

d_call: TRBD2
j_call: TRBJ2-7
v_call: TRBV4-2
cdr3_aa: ASSQEMLAGNEQY

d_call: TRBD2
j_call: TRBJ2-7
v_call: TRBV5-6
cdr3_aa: ASSLGGQRDYYEQY

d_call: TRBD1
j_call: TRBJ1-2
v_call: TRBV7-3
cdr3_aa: ASSLSPGQGYGYT

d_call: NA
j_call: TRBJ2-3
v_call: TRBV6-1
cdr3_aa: ASSEALRGGVDTQY

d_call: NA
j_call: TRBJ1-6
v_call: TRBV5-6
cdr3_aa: ASGRDSLSSYNSPLH

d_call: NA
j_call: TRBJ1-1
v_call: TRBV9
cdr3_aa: ASSPLTEAF

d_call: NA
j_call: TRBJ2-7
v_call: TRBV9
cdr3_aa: ASSSGQEQY

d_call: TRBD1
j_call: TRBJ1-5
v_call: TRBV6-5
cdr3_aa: ASNGQGSNQPQH

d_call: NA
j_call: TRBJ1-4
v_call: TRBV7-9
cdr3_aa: ASSYRTGRTYNEKLF

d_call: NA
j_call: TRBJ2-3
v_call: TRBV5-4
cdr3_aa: ASSLTGISNTQY

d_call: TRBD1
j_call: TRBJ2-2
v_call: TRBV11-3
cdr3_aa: ASSVDRGAGELF

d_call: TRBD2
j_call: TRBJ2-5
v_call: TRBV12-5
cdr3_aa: ASGLVPTSGTTYQETQY

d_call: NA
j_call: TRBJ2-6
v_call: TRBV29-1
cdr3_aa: SAPGDSSSGANVLT

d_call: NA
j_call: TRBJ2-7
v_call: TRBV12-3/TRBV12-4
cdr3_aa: ASRTGVGYEQY

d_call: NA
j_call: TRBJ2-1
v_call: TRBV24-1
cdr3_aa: ATSSSLDEQF

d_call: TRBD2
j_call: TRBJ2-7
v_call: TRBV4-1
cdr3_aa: ASSGLADSYEQY

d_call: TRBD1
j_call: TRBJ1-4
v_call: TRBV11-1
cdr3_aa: ASSYRGTNEKLF

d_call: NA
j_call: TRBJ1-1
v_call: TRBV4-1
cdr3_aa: ASSPNREGAF

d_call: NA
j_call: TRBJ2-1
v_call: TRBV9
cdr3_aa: ASSAVYNEQF

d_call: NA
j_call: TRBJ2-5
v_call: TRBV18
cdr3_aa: ASSPTGSTGTQY

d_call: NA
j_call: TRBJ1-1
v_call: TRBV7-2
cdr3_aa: ASSLQPRGTEAF

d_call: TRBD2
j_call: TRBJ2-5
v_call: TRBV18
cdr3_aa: ASSPSGGAWETQY

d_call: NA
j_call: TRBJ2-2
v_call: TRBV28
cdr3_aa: ASSLIGDGELF

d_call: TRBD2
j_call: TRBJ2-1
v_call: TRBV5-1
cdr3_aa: ASSPGGAGYNEQF

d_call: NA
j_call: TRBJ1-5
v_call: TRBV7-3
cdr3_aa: ASSKDSYQPQH

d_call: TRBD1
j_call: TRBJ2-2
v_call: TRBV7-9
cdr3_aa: ASSGQANTGELF